One and the same sample provided the 23 T cell receptor beta chains below, sequenced in a study of T cells in Graves' hyperthyroidism and ophthalmopathy. The investigators amplified TCR beta CDR3 regions from RNA transcripts. First-round RT-PCR targeting the TCR CDR3 was performed with the HTBI primer set. One entry per CDR3 protein results from TCRdb running MiXCR on the multiplex PCR reads. The profile shows fewer than 750,000 distinct CDR3 sequences, approximately 15% of them singletons. The sequencing sample was made of blood. All receptors derive from a woman in her thirties or forties with Graves' ophthalmopathy.

J is TRBJ1-1 and V is TRBV29-1, with D possibly TRBD1 on 5 matching bases. This CDR3 comprises 13 residues. Germline V gene data show CDR1 as SQVTM and CDR2 as ANQGSEA. V was clipped by 5 bases and J by 11 bases, with 21 bases between them. CDR3 bases: TGCAGCGTTCACACAGGACTCGAGGGGCGGGCTTTCTTT. This codes for CSVHTGLEGRAFF.

This clonotype was observed many times. A much larger clonotype is one base distant, so this may be a read error. The CDR3 is CASSEDRDNQPQHF. CDR3 sequence (DNA): TGTGCCAGCAGTGAGGACAGGGACAATCAGCCCCAGCATTTT. The J gene is TRBJ1-5, the V gene TRBV2; the match to TRBD1 covers 8 bases. V was clipped by 3 bases and J by 3 bases; unmatched bases: 1. Per the germline V gene, CDR1 is SNHLY and CDR2 is FYNNEI. The CDR3 is 14 amino acids. The complete variable domain, with remaining parts taken from reference TRBV2 and TRBJ1-5, reads EPEVTQTPSHQVTQMGQEVILRCVPISNHLYFYWYRQILGQKVEFLVSFYNNEISEKSEIFDDQFSVERPDGSNFTLKIRSTKLEDSAMYFCASSEDRDNQPQHFGDGTRLSIL.

About this clonotype itself: Because the CDR3 is missing its conserved closing phenylalanine or tryptophan, this is likely a read error. No DNA is shown, since the ends of the CDR3 on it are uncertain; the CDR3 is the one TCRdb lists. The chain couples TRBV12-3 or TRBV12-4 to TRBJ1-1; the DNA was not used to check the table's D call, TRBD1. The CDR3 extends over 13 residues, inclusive of both ends. CDR3 sequence reads: CASTGTSDSMPFL.

The table lists this clonotype with many counts. J is TRBJ1-2 and V is TRBV6-5, with TRBD1 matching over 9 bases. With 7 bases clipped from V and 7 bases from J, the junction kept 4 bases outside the gene matches. The CDR3 runs 12 residues. CDR1 MNHEY and CDR2 SVGAGI come from the germline V gene. Here the CDR3 reads CASKQGAGGYTF. The CDR3 region has the DNA TGTGCCAGCAAACAGGGGGCAGGTGGCTACACCTTC.

Many counts were recorded for this clonotype. The chain combines TRBV12-3 or TRBV12-4 with TRBJ1-3; a possible D gene is TRBD1 (5 bases). There are 14 residues in the CDR3. Deletions cut 5 bases from V and 0 bases from J, with 8 bases between. The CDR3 DNA sequence: TGTGCCAGCAGTCCGGGGGACTCTGGAAACACCATATATTTT. This gives the protein CASSPGDSGNTIYF.

In this sample, this clonotype turned up many times. V is TRBV20-1 and J is TRBJ1-2, with 7 bases that match TRBD1. CDR3 length: 15 amino acids. J was trimmed by 4 bases and V by 0 bases; bases with no gene match: 8. CDR1 DFQATT and CDR2 SNEGSKA come from the germline V gene (reference sequence). The CDR3 protein is CSARETGSGGYGYTF. CDR3 DNA sequence: TGCAGTGCTAGAGAAACTGGTTCAGGGGGCTATGGCTACACCTTC.

This clonotype was seen at least ten times. This chain uses TRBV12-3 or TRBV12-4 with TRBJ2-5; 9 bases are shared with TRBD2. The CDR3 contains 11 residues. The CDR3 here is CGIAGVETQYF. As DNA, the CDR3 is TGTGGCATAGCGGGGGTCGAGACCCAGTACTTC.

There are many counts of this clonotype. This chain uses TRBV28 with TRBJ2-7, with D tentatively TRBD2 (6 bases). CDR3 length: 12 amino acids. The germline V gene has CDR1 MDHEN and CDR2 SYDVKM. The CDR3 spells CASGEYGYEQYF. The DNA for the CDR3 is TGTGCTTCGGGGGAATATGGCTACGAGCAGTACTTC.

This chain links TRBV2 with TRBJ1-2, with 7 bases lining up with TRBD1. The CDR3 is made up of 14 amino acids. The ends lost 3 bases at V and 4 bases at J; junction bases unmatched: 5. CDR1 and CDR2 from the germline V gene are SNHLY and FYNNEI. CDR3 DNA: TGTGCCAGCAGTGAGGCCAGGGGGAGCTATGGCTACACCTTC. Translation: CASSEARGSYGYTF.

This clonotype has a count of ten or more. The chain combines TRBV28 with TRBJ2-7; TRBD1 matches at 9 bases. Germline V gene lookup returns CDR1 MDHEN and CDR2 SYDVKM. Losses at the gene ends were 6 bases for V and 2 bases for J; bases not matched to a gene: 11. This CDR3 region has 16 residues. Here the CDR3 reads CASRKSPGQGTYEQYF. The CDR3 coding sequence is TGTGCCAGCAGAAAATCCCCCGGACAGGGGACCTACGAGCAGTACTTC.

This clonotype has ten or more counts. The chain recombines TRBV20-1 with TRBJ1-2; 7 nucleotides line up with TRBD1. The CDR3 has 14 amino acids. Trimming took 3 bases from V and 5 from J; bases not matched to a gene: 9. Germline CDR1 and CDR2: DFQATT and SNEGSKA (reference sequence). In nucleotides, the CDR3 is TGCAGTGCTAGTCACGACAGGGAGGTATATGGCTACACCTTC. Protein product: CSASHDREVYGYTF.

This clonotype was recorded at least ten times. The chain has TRBV27 and TRBJ2-7; D may be TRBD2 (6 bases). This CDR3 region has 15 residues. Trimming removed 5 bases from V and 0 bases from J, with 14 bases in between. The germline V gene encodes CDR1 MNHEY and CDR2 SMNVEV (reference sequence). The CDR3 sequence is CASSQGLRRSYEQYF. The CDR3 DNA reads as TGTGCCAGCAGTCAGGGACTCCGACGCTCCTACGAGCAGTACTTC.

This clonotype has at least ten counts. The CDR3 nucleotides are TGTGCCAGCAGCTTAGCCCGGACTAGCGGATACTACGAGCAGTACTTC. Encoded protein: CASSLARTSGYYEQYF. The chain employs TRBV7-2 and TRBJ2-7; 10 bases match TRBD2. The CDR3 has 16 amino acids. Per germline, CDR1 SGHTA and CDR2 FQGNSA. Trimming at V came to 0 bases and at J to 3 bases, leaving 5 bases not matched to a gene.

This rearrangement joins TRBV28 to TRBJ2-7; 7 nucleotides agree with TRBD1. This CDR3 comprises 15 residues. Trimming at V came to 4 bases and at J to 0 bases, leaving 6 bases not matched to a gene. The germline V gene has CDR1 MDHEN and CDR2 SYDVKM. Here the CDR3 reads CASSSIRDSSYEQYF. CDR3 nucleotide sequence: TGTGCCAGCAGTTCAATACGGGACAGCTCCTACGAGCAGTACTTC. The complete variable domain, with remaining parts taken from reference TRBV28 and TRBJ2-7, reads DVKVTQSSRYLVKRTGEKVFLECVQDMDHENMFWYRQDPGLGLRLIYFSYDVKMKEKGDIPEGYSVSREKKERFSLILESASTNQTSMYLCASSSIRDSSYEQYFGPGTRLTVT.

This clonotype was counted ten times or more. The rearrangement links TRBV28 to TRBJ1-1; D gene uncertain. Germline lookup yields CDR1 MDHEN and CDR2 SYDVKM. The V and J ends lost 4 bases and 1 base respectively, with 10 bases between them. CDR3 size: 14 residues. The CDR3 DNA follows: TGTGCCAGCAGTTGGGAGGGAGCGAACACTGAAGCTTTCTTT. Translated: CASSWEGANTEAFF.

This clonotype was seen once. The chain uses TRBV11-2 and TRBJ2-7, with a weak D call TRBD1 (5 bases). The CDR3 extends over 16 amino acids. The V gene's germline CDR1 is SGHAT and CDR2 FQNNGV. V was clipped by 7 bases and J by 3 bases, with 22 bases between them. As DNA, the CDR3 is TGTGCCAGCACCCCCTCGGTTGGGAAGGGGAACTACGAGCAGTACTTC. This translates into CASTPSVGKGNYEQYF.

This clonotype has ten or more counts. This chain uses TRBV28 with TRBJ2-7, with 8 nucleotides matching TRBD2. The germline V gene has CDR1 MDHEN and CDR2 SYDVKM. The CDR3 runs 18 residues. Germline trimming cut 2 bases from V and 5 bases from J; bases unmatched to any gene: 17. CDR3 nucleotides: TGTGCCAGCAGTTTACGACGGGGGCGCGGGGCGGGAGGACACGAGCAGTACTTC. Amino acid sequence: CASSLRRGRGAGGHEQYF.

This clonotype was observed many times. V and J are TRBV6-5 and TRBJ2-7; 8 nucleotides match TRBD2. Germline CDR1 and CDR2: MNHEY and SVGAGI. This CDR3 is 15 amino acids long. Losses at the gene ends were 6 bases for V and 6 bases for J; bases not matched to a gene: 13. The CDR3 sequence: CASRYAGTSLSEQYF. The CDR3, as DNA: TGTGCCAGCAGGTACGCCGGGACTAGTTTAAGCGAGCAGTACTTC.

This clonotype has at least ten counts. The chain has TRBV11-2 and TRBJ2-7; 9 bases line up with TRBD1. J lost 7 bases, V lost 2 bases, and 6 bases had no gene match. The CDR3 has 14 amino acids. The germline V gene encodes CDR1 SGHAT and CDR2 FQNNGV. This CDR3 reads CASSLIQGATEQYF. The CDR3 DNA reads TGTGCCAGCAGCTTAATACAGGGGGCTACGGAGCAGTACTTC.

Remarks on this clonotype: At one end, the junction sequence differs from germline, possibly due to a read error. V gene TRBV19 combines with J gene TRBJ1-1, with D possibly TRBD1 on 6 matching bases. CDR3 size: 13 residues. From germline, CDR1 is LNHDA and CDR2 SQIVND (reference sequence). The CDR3: CASTQGRYTEAFF. The CDR3 nucleotides are TGTGCGAGTACCCAGGGGCGGTACACTGAAGCTTTCTTT.

The rearrangement uses TRBV24-1 and TRBJ1-5; a weak D match, TRBD1 (6 bases). Between the trimmed V and J ends, which lost 1 base and 2 bases, there was a span of 20 bases. This CDR3 spans 19 amino acids. CDR1 and CDR2 (germline): KGHDR, SFDVKD. DNA for the CDR3: TGTGCCACCAGTGATTTATGGGGTCACAGGGAATTAGGCAATCAGCCCCAGCATTTT. Encoded protein: CATSDLWGHRELGNQPQHF.

This clonotype was seen many times. This rearrangement joins TRBV7-6 to TRBJ2-2; 11 bases align to TRBD2. CDR3 length: 17 residues. V shed 5 bases and J 0 bases; nucleotides not matched to a gene: 5. Germline CDR1 and CDR2: SGHVS and FNYEAQ. In DNA, the CDR3 is TGTGCCAGCAGCCCCGGACTAGCGGGTACGAACACCGGGGAGCTGTTTTTT. This sequence encodes CASSPGLAGTNTGELFF.

The rearrangement joins TRBV6-1 to TRBJ1-3; 11 bases line up with TRBD1. This CDR3 contains 17 residues. The junction had 13 bases not matched to a gene; V was cut back by 8 bases and J by 4 bases. In germline, CDR1 is MNHNS, CDR2 SASEGT. The CDR3, as DNA: TGTGCCAGCCCTGAAGGCACTGGACAGGGGGCGGGAAACACCATATATTTT. As protein: CASPEGTGQGAGNTIYF.